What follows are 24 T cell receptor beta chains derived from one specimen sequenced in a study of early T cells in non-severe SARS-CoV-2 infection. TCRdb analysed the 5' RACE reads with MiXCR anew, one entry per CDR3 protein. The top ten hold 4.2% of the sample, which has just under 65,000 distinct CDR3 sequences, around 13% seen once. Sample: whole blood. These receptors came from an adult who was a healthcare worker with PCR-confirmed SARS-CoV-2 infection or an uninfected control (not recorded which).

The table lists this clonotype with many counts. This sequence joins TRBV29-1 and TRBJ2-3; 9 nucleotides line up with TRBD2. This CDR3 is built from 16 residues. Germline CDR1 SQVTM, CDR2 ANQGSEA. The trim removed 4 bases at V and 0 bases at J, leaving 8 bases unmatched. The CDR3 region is CSVGFSGGRSTDTQYF. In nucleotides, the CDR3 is TGCAGCGTTGGATTTAGCGGGGGCCGTAGCACAGATACGCAGTATTTT.

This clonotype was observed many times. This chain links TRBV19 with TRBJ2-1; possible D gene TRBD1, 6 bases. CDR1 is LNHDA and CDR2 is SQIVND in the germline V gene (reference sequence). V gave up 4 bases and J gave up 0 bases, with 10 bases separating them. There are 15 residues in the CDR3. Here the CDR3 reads CASSTDRSSYNEQFF. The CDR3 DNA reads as TGTGCCAGTAGTACAGACAGGAGCTCCTACAATGAGCAGTTCTTC. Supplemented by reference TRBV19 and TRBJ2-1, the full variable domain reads DGGITQSPKYLFRKEGQNVTLSCEQNLNHDAMYWYRQDPGQGLRLIYYSQIVNDFQKGDIAEGYSVSREKKESFPLTVTSAQKNPTAFYLCASSTDRSSYNEQFFGPGTRLTVL.

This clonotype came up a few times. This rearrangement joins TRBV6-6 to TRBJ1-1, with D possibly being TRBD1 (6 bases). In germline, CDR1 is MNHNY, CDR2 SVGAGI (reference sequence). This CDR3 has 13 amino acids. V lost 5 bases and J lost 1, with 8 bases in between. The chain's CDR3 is CASSEQGNTEAFF. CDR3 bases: TGTGCCAGCAGTGAACAGGGGAACACTGAAGCTTTCTTT.

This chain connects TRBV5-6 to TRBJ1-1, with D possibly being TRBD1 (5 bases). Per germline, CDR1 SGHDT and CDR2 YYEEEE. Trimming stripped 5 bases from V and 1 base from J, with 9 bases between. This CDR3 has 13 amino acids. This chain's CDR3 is CASSSGANTEAFF. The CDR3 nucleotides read TGTGCCAGCAGTTCTGGGGCGAACACTGAAGCTTTCTTT.

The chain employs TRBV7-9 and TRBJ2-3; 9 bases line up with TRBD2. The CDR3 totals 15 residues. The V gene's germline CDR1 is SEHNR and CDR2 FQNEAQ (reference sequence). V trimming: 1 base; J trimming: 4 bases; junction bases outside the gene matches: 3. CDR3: CASSLERGGADTQYF. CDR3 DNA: TGTGCCAGCAGCTTAGAACGCGGGGGGGCAGATACGCAGTATTTT.

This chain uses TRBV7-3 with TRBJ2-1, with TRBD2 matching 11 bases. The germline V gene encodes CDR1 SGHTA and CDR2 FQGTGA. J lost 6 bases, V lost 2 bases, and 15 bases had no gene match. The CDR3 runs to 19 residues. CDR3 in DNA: TGTGCCAGCAGCTTACTCCCATCGCGTCTAGCGGGGGGCGGCAATGAGCAGTTCTTC. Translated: CASSLLPSRLAGGGNEQFF.

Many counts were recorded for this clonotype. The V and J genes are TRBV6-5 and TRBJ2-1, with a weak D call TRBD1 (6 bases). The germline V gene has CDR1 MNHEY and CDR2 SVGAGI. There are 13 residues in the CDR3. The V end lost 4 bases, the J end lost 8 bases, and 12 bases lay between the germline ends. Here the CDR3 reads CASSSNRVDEQFF. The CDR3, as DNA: TGTGCCAGCAGTTCGAACAGGGTCGATGAGCAGTTCTTC.

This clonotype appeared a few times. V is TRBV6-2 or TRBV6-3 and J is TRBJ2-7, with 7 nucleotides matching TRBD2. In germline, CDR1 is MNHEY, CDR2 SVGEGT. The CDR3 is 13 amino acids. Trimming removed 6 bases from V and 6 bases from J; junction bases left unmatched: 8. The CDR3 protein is CASSPLGGFEQYF. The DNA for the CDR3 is TGTGCCAGCAGCCCACTGGGGGGGTTCGAGCAGTACTTC.

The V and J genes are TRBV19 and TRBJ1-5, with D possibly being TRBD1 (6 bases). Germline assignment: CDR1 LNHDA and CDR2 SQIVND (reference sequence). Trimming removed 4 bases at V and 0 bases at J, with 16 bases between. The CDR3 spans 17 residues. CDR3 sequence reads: CASSTTTGPPSNQPQHF. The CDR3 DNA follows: TGTGCCAGTAGTACTACCACAGGGCCTCCTAGCAATCAGCCCCAGCATTTT.

For the CDR3, the DNA is TGTGCCAGCAGCTTAGCGGGAGACACCGGGGAGCTGTTTTTT. Translating it yields CASSLAGDTGELFF. The V and J genes are TRBV7-6 and TRBJ2-2, with D possibly matching TRBD2 (5 bases). The V gene lost 0 bases and the J gene lost 3 bases, with 5 bases spanning the gap. The CDR3 sequence is 14 residues long. Germline-derived CDR1 and CDR2 are SGHVS and FNYEAQ. The variable domain in full, with the rest retrieved from reference TRBV7-6 and TRBJ2-2, is GAGVSQSPRYKVTKRGQDVALRCDPISGHVSLYWYRQALGQGPEFLTYFNYEAQQDKSGLPNDRFSAERPEGSISTLTIQRTEQRDSAMYRCASSLAGDTGELFFGEGSRLTVL.

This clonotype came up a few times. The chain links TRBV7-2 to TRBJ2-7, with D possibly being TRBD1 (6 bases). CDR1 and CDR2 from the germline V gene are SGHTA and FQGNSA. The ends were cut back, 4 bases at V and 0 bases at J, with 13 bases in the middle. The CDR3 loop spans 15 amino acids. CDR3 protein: CASSWDISPSYEQYF. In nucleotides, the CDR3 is TGTGCCAGCAGCTGGGACATTTCCCCCTCCTACGAGCAGTACTTC.

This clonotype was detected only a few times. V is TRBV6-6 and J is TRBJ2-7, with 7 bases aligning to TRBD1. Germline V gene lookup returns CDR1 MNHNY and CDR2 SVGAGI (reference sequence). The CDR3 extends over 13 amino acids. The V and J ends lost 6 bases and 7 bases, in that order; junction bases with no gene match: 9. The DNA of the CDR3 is TGTGCCAGCAGCTCGGACAGGAAGGGTGAGCAGTACTTC. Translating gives CASSSDRKGEQYF.

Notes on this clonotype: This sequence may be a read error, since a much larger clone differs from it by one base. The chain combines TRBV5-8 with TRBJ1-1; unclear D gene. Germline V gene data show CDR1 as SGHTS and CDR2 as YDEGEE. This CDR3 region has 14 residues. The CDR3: CASSLRTENPEAFF. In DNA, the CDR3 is TGTGCCAGCAGCTTGAGGACGGAGAACCCTGAAGCTTTCTTT.

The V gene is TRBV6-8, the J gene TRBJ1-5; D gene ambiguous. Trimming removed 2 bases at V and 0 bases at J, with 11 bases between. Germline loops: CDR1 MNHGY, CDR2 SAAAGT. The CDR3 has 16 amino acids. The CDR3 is CASSYLAGYSNQPQHF. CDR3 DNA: TGTGCCAGCAGTTACCTGGCAGGTTATAGCAATCAGCCCCAGCATTTT.

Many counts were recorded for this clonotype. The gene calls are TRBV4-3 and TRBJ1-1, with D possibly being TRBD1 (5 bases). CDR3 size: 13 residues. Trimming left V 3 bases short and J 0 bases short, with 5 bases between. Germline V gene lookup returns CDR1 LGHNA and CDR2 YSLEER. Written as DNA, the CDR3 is TGCGCCAGCAGCCACAGGGTGAACACTGAAGCTTTCTTT. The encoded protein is CASSHRVNTEAFF.

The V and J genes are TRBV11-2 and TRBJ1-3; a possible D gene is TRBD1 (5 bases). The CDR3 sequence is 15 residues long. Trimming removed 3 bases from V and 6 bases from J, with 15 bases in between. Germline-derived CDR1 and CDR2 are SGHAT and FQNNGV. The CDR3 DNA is TGTGCCAGCAGCTTGAGAGGGGCCCTCTTAAACACCATATATTTT. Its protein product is CASSLRGALLNTIYF.

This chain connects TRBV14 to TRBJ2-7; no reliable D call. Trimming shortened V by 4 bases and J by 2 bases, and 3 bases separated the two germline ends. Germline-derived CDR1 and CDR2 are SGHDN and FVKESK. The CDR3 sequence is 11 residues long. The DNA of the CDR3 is TGTGCCAGCAGCCGCACCTACGAGCAGTACTTC. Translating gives CASSRTYEQYF. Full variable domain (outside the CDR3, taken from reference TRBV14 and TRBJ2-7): EAGVTQFPSHSVIEKGQTVTLRCDPISGHDNLYWYRRVMGKEIKFLLHFVKESKQDESGMPNNRFLAERTGGTYSTLKVQPAELEDSGVYFCASSRTYEQYFGPGTRLTVT.

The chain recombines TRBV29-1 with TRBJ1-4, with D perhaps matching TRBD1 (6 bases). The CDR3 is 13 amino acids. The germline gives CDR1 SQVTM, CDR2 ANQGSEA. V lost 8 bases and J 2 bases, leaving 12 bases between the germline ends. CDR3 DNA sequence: TGCAGCACCACAGGGACCACTAATGAAAAACTGTTTTTT. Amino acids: CSTTGTTNEKLFF.

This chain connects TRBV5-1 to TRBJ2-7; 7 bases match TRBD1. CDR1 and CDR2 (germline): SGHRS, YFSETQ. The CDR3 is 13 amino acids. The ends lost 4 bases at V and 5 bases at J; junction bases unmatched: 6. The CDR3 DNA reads TGCGCCAGCAGCCCGACAGGGTTCCACGAGCAGTACTTC. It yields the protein CASSPTGFHEQYF.

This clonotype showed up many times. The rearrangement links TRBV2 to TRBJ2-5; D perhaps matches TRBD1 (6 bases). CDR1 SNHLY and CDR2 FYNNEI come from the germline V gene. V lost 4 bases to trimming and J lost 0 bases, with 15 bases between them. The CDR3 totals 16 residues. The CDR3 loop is CASSVAWGQYQETQYF. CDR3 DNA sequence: TGTGCCAGCAGTGTGGCGTGGGGGCAATACCAAGAGACCCAGTACTTC.

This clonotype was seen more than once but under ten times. Here the CDR3 DNA reads TGCGCCAGCAGTGATATGGTTGAGGGGGCGCAGGGCACAGATACGCAGTATTTT. Protein: CASSDMVEGAQGTDTQYF. V gene TRBV10-1 combines with J gene TRBJ2-3, with 7 bases identical to TRBD1. This CDR3 region has 18 residues. Looked up from germline, CDR1 is WNHNN and CDR2 is SYGVQD (reference sequence). Germline trimming cut 3 bases from V and 1 base from J; bases unmatched to any gene: 13.

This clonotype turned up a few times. CDR3 amino acids: CASSSATEQFF. The DNA for the CDR3 is TGCGCCAGCAGCTCCGCTACAGAGCAGTTCTTC. The rearrangement joins TRBV5-1 to TRBJ2-1; D is uncertain. Between the trimmed V and J ends, which lost 3 bases and 10 bases, there was a span of 8 bases. The germline CDR1 and CDR2 sequences are SGHRS and YFSETQ. The CDR3 is 11 residues long.

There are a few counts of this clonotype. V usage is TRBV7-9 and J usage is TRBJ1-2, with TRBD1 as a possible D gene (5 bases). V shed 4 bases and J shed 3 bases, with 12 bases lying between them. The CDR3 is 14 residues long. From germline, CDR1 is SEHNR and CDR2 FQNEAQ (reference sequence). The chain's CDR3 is CASSSETVYYGYTF. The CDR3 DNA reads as TGTGCCAGCAGCTCCGAGACAGTCTACTATGGCTACACCTTC.

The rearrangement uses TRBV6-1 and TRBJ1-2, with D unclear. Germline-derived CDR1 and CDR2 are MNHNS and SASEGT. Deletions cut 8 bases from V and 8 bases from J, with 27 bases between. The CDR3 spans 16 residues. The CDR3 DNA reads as TGTGCCAGCGCGGATGCCGCGTCCGACTATTTGAGGGGCTACACCTTC. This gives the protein CASADAASDYLRGYTF.